Sequencing of this TCR beta chain was carried out in a study of cytomegalovirus exposure and HLA in healthy donors. Points from the study as a whole: HLA restriction was apparent for most CMV-associated TCR beta chains in a later analysis. Later analysis associated a missense DCLRE1C variant with TCR beta V- and J-gene trimming.

Per germline, CDR1 MNHEY and CDR2 SVGAGI. Trimming took 0 bases from V and 8 from J, leaving 7 bases between them. The CDR3 runs 12 residues. The study ran its PCR with 60 Vbeta and 13 Jbeta primers. Assay used: immunoSEQ multiplex PCR; TCRdb lists only in-frame clones, some missing. The repertoire includes approximately 150,000 clones, 70% to 90% of them detected once, and roughly 4.3% sits in the top ten. On this clone itself: What it recognizes is unknown.

This TCR derives from a woman aged 40 to 50 in good health and CMV-seropositive. Sequenced input: PBMCs. The J gene is TRBJ1-1, the V gene TRBV6-5; D is uncertain. CDR3 nucleotides: TGTGCCAGCAGTTACTCGAGAGGCGAAGCTTTCTTT. Amino acid sequence: CASSYSRGEAFF.